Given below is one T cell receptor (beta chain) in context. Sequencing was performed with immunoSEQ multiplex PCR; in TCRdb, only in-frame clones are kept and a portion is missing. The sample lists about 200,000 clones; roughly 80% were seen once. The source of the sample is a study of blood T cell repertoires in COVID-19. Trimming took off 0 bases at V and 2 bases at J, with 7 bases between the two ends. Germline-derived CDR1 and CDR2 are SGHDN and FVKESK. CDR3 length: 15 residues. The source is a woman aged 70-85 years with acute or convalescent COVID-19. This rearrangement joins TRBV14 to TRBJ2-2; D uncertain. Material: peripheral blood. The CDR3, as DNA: TGTGCCAGCAGCCAAGAACACAGAAACACCGGGGAGCTGTTTTTT. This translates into CASSQEHRNTGELFF.